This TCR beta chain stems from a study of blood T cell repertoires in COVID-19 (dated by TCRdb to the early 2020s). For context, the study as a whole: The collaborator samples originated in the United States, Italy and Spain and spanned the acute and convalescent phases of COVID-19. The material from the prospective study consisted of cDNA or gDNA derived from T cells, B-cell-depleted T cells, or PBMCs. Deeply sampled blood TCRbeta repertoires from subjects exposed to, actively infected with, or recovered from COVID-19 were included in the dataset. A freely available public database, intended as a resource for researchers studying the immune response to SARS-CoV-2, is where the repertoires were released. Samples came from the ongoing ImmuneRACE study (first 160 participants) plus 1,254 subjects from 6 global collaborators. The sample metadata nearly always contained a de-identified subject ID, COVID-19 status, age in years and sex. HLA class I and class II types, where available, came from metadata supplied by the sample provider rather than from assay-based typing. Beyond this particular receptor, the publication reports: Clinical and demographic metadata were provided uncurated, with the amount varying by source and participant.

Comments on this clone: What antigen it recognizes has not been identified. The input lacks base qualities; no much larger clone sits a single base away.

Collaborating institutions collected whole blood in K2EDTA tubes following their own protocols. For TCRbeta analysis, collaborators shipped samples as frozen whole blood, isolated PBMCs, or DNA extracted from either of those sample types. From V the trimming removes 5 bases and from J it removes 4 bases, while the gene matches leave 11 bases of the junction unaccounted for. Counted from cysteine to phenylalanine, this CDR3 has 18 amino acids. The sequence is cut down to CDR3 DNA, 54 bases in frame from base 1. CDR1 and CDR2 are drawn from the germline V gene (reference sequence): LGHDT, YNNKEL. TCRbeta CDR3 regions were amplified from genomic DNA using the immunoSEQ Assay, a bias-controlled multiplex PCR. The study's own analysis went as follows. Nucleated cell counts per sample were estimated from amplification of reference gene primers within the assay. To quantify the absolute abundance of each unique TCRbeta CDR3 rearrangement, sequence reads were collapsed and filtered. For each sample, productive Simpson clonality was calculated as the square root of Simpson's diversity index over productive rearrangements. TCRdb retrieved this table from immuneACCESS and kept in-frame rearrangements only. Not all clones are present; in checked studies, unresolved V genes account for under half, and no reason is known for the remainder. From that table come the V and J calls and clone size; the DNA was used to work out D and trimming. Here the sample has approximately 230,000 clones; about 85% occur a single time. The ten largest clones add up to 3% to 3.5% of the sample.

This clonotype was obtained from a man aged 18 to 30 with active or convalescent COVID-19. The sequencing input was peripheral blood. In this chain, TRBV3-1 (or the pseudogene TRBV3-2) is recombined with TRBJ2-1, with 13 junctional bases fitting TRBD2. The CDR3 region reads CASSSKTSGRTHYNEQFF. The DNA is TGTGCCAGCAGCAGTAAGACTAGCGGGAGGACGCATTACAATGAGCAGTTCTTC.